This TCR beta chain stems from a study of blood T cell repertoires in COVID-19. At the level of the study: COVID-19 samples from acute and convalescent phases originated in the United States, Italy and Spain. The analysed material was cDNA or gDNA that came from T cells, B-cell-depleted T cells, or PBMCs.

In the authors' methods: Counts of nucleated cells, estimated from reference gene primer amplification, were obtained. TCRdb's copy holds only in-frame clones and misses some; the assay was immunoSEQ multiplex PCR. The V and J calls and clone size come from that table; D and trimming were worked out from the DNA. The sample carries roughly 170,000 clones, more than 85% recorded once. The CDR3 covers 14 residues. V lost 5 bases and J 1 base, leaving 11 bases between the germline ends. Germline values: CDR1 MDHEN, CDR2 SYDVKM. The specimen sequenced was peripheral blood. The V and J genes are TRBV28 and TRBJ2-5, with D possibly being TRBD1 (6 bases). The clonotype was recovered from a man in his forties or fifties with active or convalescent COVID-19. The CDR3 here is CASSPQGFQETQYF. DNA for the CDR3: TGTGCCAGCAGTCCGCAGGGGTTCCAAGAGACCCAGTACTTC. Full variable domain (missing parts from reference TRBV28 and TRBJ2-5): DVKVTQSSRYLVKRTGEKVFLECVQDMDHENMFWYRQDPGLGLRLIYFSYDVKMKEKGDIPEGYSVSREKKERFSLILESASTNQTSMYLCASSPQGFQETQYFGPGTRLLVL.